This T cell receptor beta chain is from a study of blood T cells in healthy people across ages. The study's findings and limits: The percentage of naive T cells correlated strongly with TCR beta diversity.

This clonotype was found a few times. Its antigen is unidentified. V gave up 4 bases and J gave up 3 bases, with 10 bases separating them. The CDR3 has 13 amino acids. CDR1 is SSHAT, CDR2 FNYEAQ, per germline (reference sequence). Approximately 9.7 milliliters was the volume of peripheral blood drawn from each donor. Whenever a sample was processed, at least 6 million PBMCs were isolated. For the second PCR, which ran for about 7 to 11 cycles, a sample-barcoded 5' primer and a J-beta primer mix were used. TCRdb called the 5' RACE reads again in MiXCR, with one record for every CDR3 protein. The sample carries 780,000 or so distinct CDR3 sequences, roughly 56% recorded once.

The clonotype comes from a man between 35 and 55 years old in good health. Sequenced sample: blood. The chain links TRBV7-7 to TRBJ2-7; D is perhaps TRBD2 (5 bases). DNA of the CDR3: TGTGCCAGCAGCTCCGGACTGGACTACGAGCAGTACTTC. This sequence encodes CASSSGLDYEQYF.